This TCR beta chain was captured by sequencing in a study of CD8 T cells in Susac syndrome. The study, taken as a whole, reports: The number of individuals included in the study's TCR sequencing and HLA analysis was acknowledged as relatively small.

Concerning this clonotype: Its antigen is not identified.

TCR beta sequences were obtained from blood CD8+ and CD4+ T cells. The multiple sclerosis control group was made up of treatment-naive patients with stable or active relapsing-remitting disease. CD8+ and CD4+ T cells were negatively isolated; TEMRA cells were FACS-enriched. The authors reverse transcribed roughly 0.45 to 1 ug RNA with random hexamers. TCRdb used MiXCR to reprocess the immunoSEQ multiplex PCR reads, holding one entry per CDR3 protein. The sample has fewer than 150,000 distinct CDR3 sequences, around nine tenths seen once. This CDR3 is 12 amino acids long. Germline V gene lookup returns CDR1 MRHNA and CDR2 SNTAGT. V dropped 2 bases and J dropped 3 bases, with 2 bases sitting between them.

This chain joins TRBV6-4 and TRBJ2-1; D remains unclear. The sequencing sample was made of CD8+ T cells from PBMCs. The sequence came from a human donor with multiple sclerosis. The CDR3 sequence is CASSDNYNEQFF. DNA for the CDR3: TGTGCCAGCAGTGACAACTACAATGAGCAGTTCTTC.